This T cell receptor beta chain was captured by sequencing in a study of Graves' ophthalmopathy and Graves' hyperthyroidism. RNA transcripts were the template, and TCR beta CDR3 regions were amplified from them. Second-round multiplex PCR came after a first-round RT-PCR that employed HTBI primers. TCRdb recomputed calls from the multiplex PCR reads with MiXCR, one row per CDR3 protein. Among 230,000 or so distinct CDR3 sequences listed, around 45% were seen once. This CDR3 is built from 13 residues. J was trimmed by 4 bases and V by 7 bases; bases with no gene match: 5. Germline CDR1 reads SQVTM; CDR2 reads ANQGSEA.

Sequencing input: peripheral blood. This TCR came from an adult man with Graves' ophthalmopathy. The V call is TRBV29-1, the J call TRBJ2-5; 11 bases fit TRBD1. The CDR3 protein is CSGGDRGRETQYF. CDR3 sequence (DNA): TGCAGCGGCGGGGACAGGGGGAGAGAGACCCAGTACTTC.